This T cell receptor (beta chain) emerged from a study of blood T cell repertoires in COVID-19. About the research overall: PBMCs, B-cell-depleted T cells, or T cells were the source of the cDNA or gDNA that made up the material.

There are 14 residues in the CDR3. Profiling relied on immunoSEQ multiplex PCR, and the TCRdb table lists in-frame clones only, not all of them. The sample contains about 110,000 clones, roughly four fifths of which appear only once. This clone was detected only once. This sequence joins TRBV21-1 and TRBJ2-1; the table's D call, TRBD2, was not checked against the DNA. TRBV21-1 is recorded as a pseudogene. The clonotype was recovered from a man older than 75 with COVID-19, enrolled during active disease. Sequences were obtained from peripheral blood. In DNA, the CDR3 is TGTGCCAGCACGAGGAATGCTAGGTACAATGAGCAGTTCTTC. Its translation is CASTRNARYNEQFF.